This entry lists 30 T cell receptor beta chains sequenced from one sample in a study of identical twins. TCRdb processed the 5' RACE reads anew with MiXCR; each CDR3 protein has one entry. The sample records about 890,000 distinct CDR3 sequences, over 9% being singletons. The same data also contributed to another study, on yellow fever vaccine responses in identical twins.

The sequenced sample was PBMCs. Receptor source: a young woman in good health.

This rearrangement joins TRBV6-6 to TRBJ1-3; D not resolved. Trimming cost V 4 bases and J 1 base, with 5 bases left between them. This CDR3 region has 13 residues. Germline CDR1 MNHNY, CDR2 SVGAGI (reference sequence). This CDR3 is CASSWQSGNTIYF. In DNA, the CDR3 is TGTGCCAGCAGTTGGCAGTCTGGAAACACCATATATTTT.

This chain connects TRBV20-1 to TRBJ2-4; 9 bases align to TRBD1. The CDR3 extends over 14 amino acids. The trim removed 2 bases at V and 5 bases at J, leaving 4 bases unmatched. CDR1 DFQATT and CDR2 SNEGSKA come from the germline V gene (reference sequence). The CDR3 loop reads CSARRGQGQNIQYF. The CDR3 DNA reads TGCAGTGCTAGAAGGGGACAGGGTCAAAACATTCAGTACTTC.

Here the CDR3 reads CASSLGTTGKQPQHF. The CDR3 coding sequence is TGTGCCAGCAGTTTAGGAACAACAGGGAAACAGCCCCAGCATTTT. The V call is TRBV12-3 or TRBV12-4, the J call TRBJ1-5; D possibly corresponds to TRBD1 (6 bases). CDR3 length: 15 residues. Trimming removed 1 base from V and 7 bases from J, with 14 bases in between.

The rearrangement joins TRBV6-9 to TRBJ2-4; D is uncertain. CDR1 MNHGY and CDR2 SVAAGI come from the germline V gene. The CDR3 totals 14 residues. The germline V and J ends were trimmed by 2 bases and 4 bases, with 9 bases remaining between them. The CDR3 DNA reads as TGTGCCAGCAGTTATAAGGCGAAAAAAAACATTCAGTACTTC. Translating gives CASSYKAKKNIQYF.

The rearrangement uses TRBV4-2 and TRBJ2-3, with D perhaps matching TRBD2 (5 bases). V lost 4 bases and J lost 0, with 29 bases in between. The CDR3 has 21 amino acids. Germline V lookup: CDR1 LGHNA, CDR2 YNFKEQ. The CDR3 bases are TGTGCCAGCAGCCCCACCACCGCGGTTGTAGTAGCGCTATCTAGCACAGATACGCAGTATTTT. This codes for CASSPTTAVVVALSSTDTQYF.

The chain links TRBV24-1 to TRBJ2-3, with 7 bases that match TRBD2. CDR1 is KGHDR and CDR2 is SFDVKD in the germline V gene. The junction had 11 bases not matched to a gene; V was cut back by 4 bases and J by 2 bases. This CDR3 region has 17 residues. CDR3 coding DNA: TGTGCCACCAGTGACAAAGGTCTAGCGGAGACCACAGATACGCAGTATTTT. It is translated as CATSDKGLAETTDTQYF.

The V and J genes are TRBV7-9 and TRBJ2-7; tentative D call: TRBD2 (6 bases). The length of the CDR3 is 15 residues. Trimming took off 5 bases at V and 0 bases at J, with 14 bases between the two ends. Germline V gene lookup returns CDR1 SEHNR and CDR2 FQNEAQ (reference sequence). The DNA for the CDR3 is TGTGCCAGCAGCGAGGTAGGAGGGAGCTCCTACGAGCAGTACGTC. Protein product: CASSEVGGSSYEQYV.

This clonotype was detected a few times. The rearrangement links TRBV5-4 to TRBJ2-1; 9 bases are a match to TRBD2. Germline V lookup: CDR1 SGHNT, CDR2 YYREEE (reference sequence). The junction had 10 bases not matched to a gene; V was cut back by 0 bases and J by 3 bases. The CDR3 runs to 18 residues. The CDR3 bases are TGTGCCAGCAGCTTGGTGGGTAGCGGGGGAACCAACTACAATGAGCAGTTCTTC. It codes for CASSLVGSGGTNYNEQFF.

This clonotype has more than one count but fewer than ten. This rearrangement joins TRBV12-3 or TRBV12-4 to TRBJ2-5; D not resolved. The CDR3 spans 12 residues. Between the trimmed V and J ends, which lost 5 bases and 9 bases, there was a span of 13 bases. CDR3: CASSASLAAQYF. The CDR3 DNA sequence: TGTGCCAGCAGTGCGTCCCTCGCGGCCCAGTACTTC.

The chain recombines TRBV7-9 with TRBJ1-1; the match to TRBD1 covers 7 bases. Germline V gene sequence: CDR1 SEHNR, CDR2 FQNEAQ (reference sequence). Germline trimming cut 3 bases from V and 5 bases from J; bases unmatched to any gene: 6. CDR3 size: 14 residues. CDR3 sequence: CASSLTGKGTEAFF. DNA of the CDR3: TGTGCCAGCAGCTTGACAGGGAAAGGGACTGAAGCTTTCTTT.

The chain is built from TRBV10-3 and TRBJ1-5; D uncertain. V was trimmed by 0 bases and J by 4 bases, leaving 10 bases between them. The CDR3 covers 15 residues. Per germline, CDR1 ENHRY and CDR2 SYGVKD. CDR3 coding DNA: TGTGCCATCAGTGAGTCGAACGACCTAAATCAGCCCCAGCATTTT. It specifies CAISESNDLNQPQHF.

This clonotype was detected only a few times. This rearrangement joins TRBV24-1 to TRBJ2-7, with D tentatively TRBD2 (7 bases). Trimming took 7 bases from V and 2 from J, leaving 14 bases between them. Looked up from germline, CDR1 is KGHDR and CDR2 is SFDVKD. The CDR3 spans 14 residues. The CDR3 reads CATRERDKAYEQYF. In nucleotides, the CDR3 is TGTGCCACCAGAGAGCGGGACAAAGCCTACGAGCAGTACTTC.

The CDR3 nucleotides are TGTGCCAGCAGTTTATCATCAACCGGGGGCCGCACAGATACGCAGTATTTT. Protein product: CASSLSSTGGRTDTQYF. This chain links TRBV28 with TRBJ2-3, with D tentatively TRBD1 or TRBD2 (6 bases each). With 1 base removed from V and 1 base from J, the gap between germline ends came to 15 bases. CDR1 is MDHEN, CDR2 SYDVKM, per germline. This CDR3 comprises 17 residues.

Only a few counts were recorded for this clonotype. The CDR3 DNA sequence: TGTGCCAGCAGTTTAGGAGACAGGGGCTTCGAGCAGTACTTC. Encoded protein: CASSLGDRGFEQYF. The chain uses TRBV12-3 or TRBV12-4 and TRBJ2-7, with 8 bases that match TRBD1. J gave up 6 bases and V 1 base, and 5 bases lay outside the gene matches. The CDR3 is 14 amino acids.

The chain uses TRBV12-3 or TRBV12-4 and TRBJ2-7; 9 positions match TRBD1. J was trimmed by 6 bases and V by 2 bases; bases with no gene match: 8. The CDR3 is made up of 15 amino acids. DNA for the CDR3: TGTGCCAGCAGTTTATCGGGACAGGGCATACTCGAGCAGTACTTC. Protein: CASSLSGQGILEQYF.

This clonotype was seen a few times. This chain connects TRBV11-2 to TRBJ2-1; 7 bases agree with TRBD1. J lost 8 bases, V lost 1 base, and 8 bases had no gene match. The CDR3 has 15 residues. The germline V gene encodes CDR1 SGHAT and CDR2 FQNNGV. The CDR3: CASSLGTGVGDEQFF. The DNA of the CDR3 is TGTGCCAGCAGCTTAGGCACAGGGGTCGGTGATGAGCAGTTCTTC.

This sequence joins TRBV3-1 and TRBJ2-1; 13 bases are a match to TRBD2. The CDR3 spans 12 residues. The V gene end was trimmed by 2 bases and the J gene end by 14 bases; junction bases not matched to a gene: 0. Germline CDR1 reads LGHDT; CDR2 reads YNNKEL (reference sequence). In nucleotides, the CDR3 is TGTGCCAGCAGCCAAACTAGCGGGAGGGAGTTCTTC. This encodes CASSQTSGREFF.

The chain employs TRBV10-3 and TRBJ1-2, with TRBD1 as a possible D gene (6 bases). Trimming left V 6 bases short and J 4 bases short, with 24 bases between. This CDR3 spans 17 amino acids. Germline-derived CDR1 and CDR2 are ENHRY and SYGVKD. The CDR3, as DNA: TGTGCCATCAGGCAAACTTCGGACAGAACCAAGATCTATGGCTACACCTTC. It yields the protein CAIRQTSDRTKIYGYTF.

This clonotype has a handful of counts. The CDR3 loop reads CASDQEPYSNQPQHF. The CDR3 DNA reads as TGTGCCAGTGACCAGGAGCCTTATAGCAATCAGCCCCAGCATTTT. This rearrangement joins TRBV19 to TRBJ1-5; D is ambiguous. Trimming took 8 bases from V and 0 from J, leaving 14 bases between them. Germline CDR1 is LNHDA and CDR2 is SQIVND (reference sequence). The CDR3 extends over 15 amino acids.

This clonotype has more than one count but fewer than ten. The chain employs TRBV28 and TRBJ2-1; D not certain. Trimming left V 7 bases short and J 9 bases short, with 19 bases between. The CDR3 is 14 residues long. Germline CDR1 is MDHEN and CDR2 is SYDVKM. The CDR3 protein is CASIPDPPVREQFF. The CDR3 nucleotides are TGTGCCAGCATTCCCGACCCTCCGGTTCGTGAGCAGTTCTTC. The full variable domain, in which reference TRBV28 and TRBJ2-1 provide the parts outside the CDR3, is DVKVTQSSRYLVKRTGEKVFLECVQDMDHENMFWYRQDPGLGLRLIYFSYDVKMKEKGDIPEGYSVSREKKERFSLILESASTNQTSMYLCASIPDPPVREQFFGPGTRLTVL.

V and J are TRBV29-1 and TRBJ2-1, with 11 nucleotides matching TRBD2. This CDR3 spans 16 amino acids. CDR1 is SQVTM and CDR2 is ANQGSEA in the germline V gene. After removal of 6 bases from V and 7 bases from J, the junction contained 14 bases not matched to a gene. DNA of the CDR3: TGCAGCGTCAATACCCCGCTAGCGGGAGGTCTAAATGAGCAGTTCTTC. This encodes CSVNTPLAGGLNEQFF.

The rearrangement links TRBV2 to TRBJ2-3; the D gene could be TRBD1 or TRBD2 (6 bases each). The germline V gene has CDR1 SNHLY and CDR2 FYNNEI. This CDR3 spans 13 amino acids. V lost 9 bases to trimming and J lost 2 bases, with 12 bases between them. This chain's CDR3 is CARGGSSTDTQYF. The CDR3 DNA sequence: TGTGCCAGGGGGGGCTCATCCACAGATACGCAGTATTTT.

This rearrangement joins TRBV12-3 or TRBV12-4 to TRBJ1-1, with D tentatively TRBD1 (6 bases). Trimming shortened V by 6 bases and J by 6 bases, and 17 bases separated the two germline ends. The CDR3 loop spans 14 amino acids. Here the CDR3 DNA reads TGTGCCAGCAGCCGCACAGGGTTATCTGCTGAAGCTTTCTTT. Amino acids: CASSRTGLSAEAFF.

The rearrangement uses TRBV4-2 and TRBJ2-5, with D maybe TRBD2 (5 bases). CDR3 length: 15 residues. The germline V gene has CDR1 LGHNA and CDR2 YNFKEQ. V lost 0 bases and J lost 3, with 11 bases in between. The CDR3 sequence: CASSQDESGKETQYF. In DNA form, the CDR3 reads TGTGCCAGCAGCCAAGATGAGTCGGGGAAAGAGACCCAGTACTTC.

This chain connects TRBV7-9 to TRBJ2-5; D is perhaps TRBD2 (6 bases). The CDR3 totals 14 residues. Germline V lookup: CDR1 SEHNR, CDR2 FQNEAQ (reference sequence). V gave up 5 bases and J gave up 4 bases, with 14 bases separating them. The CDR3 sequence: CASSPLEGRETQYF. CDR3 bases: TGTGCCAGCAGCCCCCTGGAGGGTCGAGAGACCCAGTACTTC.

Of note for this clonotype: Germline and junction disagree at one end, which may indicate a read error. The chain carries TRBV12-3 or TRBV12-4 and TRBJ2-2, with D tentatively TRBD2 (5 bases). The CDR3 loop spans 13 amino acids. In DNA, the CDR3 is TGTTCCAGCAGTTTGGCCGGAGGCGGGGAGCTGTTTTTT. Protein product: CSSSLAGGGELFF.

This chain connects TRBV7-9 to TRBJ2-3; a weak D match, TRBD2 (6 bases). The CDR3 consists of 16 residues. Trimming stripped 2 bases from V and 2 bases from J, with 14 bases between. In germline, CDR1 is SEHNR, CDR2 FQNEAQ (reference sequence). The CDR3 DNA reads as TGTGCCAGCAGCTTAATTCGGCTAGCGTCCACAGATACGCAGTATTTT. Amino acids: CASSLIRLASTDTQYF.

This clonotype was recorded at least ten times. The chain joins TRBV4-1 to TRBJ2-4; TRBD1 matches at 8 bases. V shed 0 bases, J shed 0 bases, and the junction held 10 bases outside the gene matches. The germline V gene has CDR1 MGHRA and CDR2 YSYEKL. The CDR3 consists of 19 residues. The CDR3: CASSQEWQGAFLAKNIQYF. DNA of the CDR3: TGCGCCAGCAGCCAAGAGTGGCAGGGGGCCTTCCTAGCCAAAAACATTCAGTACTTC.

The CDR3 DNA follows: TGTGCCAGCAGGATACAGGGGTTAGGTGAAGCTTTCTTT. The encoded protein is CASRIQGLGEAFF. The rearrangement joins TRBV2 to TRBJ1-1, with 7 bases identical to TRBD1. V gave up 6 bases and J gave up 7 bases; unmatched junction bases: 8. CDR3 size: 13 residues. Germline V gene lookup returns CDR1 SNHLY and CDR2 FYNNEI.

This clonotype turned up a few times. J is TRBJ1-2 and V is TRBV6-1; 7 positions agree with TRBD1. The CDR3 consists of 13 residues. Germline lookup yields CDR1 MNHNS and CDR2 SASEGT. V dropped 6 bases and J dropped 6; count of bases not matched to a gene: 7. The CDR3 DNA sequence: TGTGCCAGCAGGACCGGGACAGATAATGGCTACACCTTC. Residues: CASRTGTDNGYTF.